What follows are 21 T cell receptor beta chains derived from one specimen sequenced in a study of control samples from healthy donors and cancer patients (dated by TCRdb to between 2020 and 2021). Receptor amplification or capture employed the immunoSEQ multiplex PCR assay. This immuneACCESS table, as held by TCRdb, lists in-frame sequences with V and J called but not all clones. Of the missing ones, under half trace to an unresolved V gene in checked studies; the others have no known cause. The table of this sample itemizes about 190,000 clones. Roughly 2% of the sample comes from the top ten. The material sequenced was blood. Receptor source: a young woman in good health.

The rearrangement joins TRBV28 to TRBJ2-7; tentatively, D is TRBD1 or TRBD2 (6 bases each). Between the trimmed V and J ends, which lost 8 bases and 3 bases, there was a span of 20 bases. Germline CDR1 is MDHEN and CDR2 is SYDVKM. This CDR3 is built from 15 residues. CDR3 region: CASASFTQGGYEQYF. CDR3 sequence (DNA): TGTGCCAGCGCATCTTTCACACAGGGAGGCTACGAGCAGTACTTC.

CDR3 protein: CASSTVQGSWTEAFF. CDR3 in DNA: TGTGCCAGCAGCACCGTACAGGGATCTTGGACTGAAGCTTTCTTT. The chain couples TRBV21-1 to TRBJ1-1; whether TRBD1, the table's D call, matches the DNA was not checked. TRBV21-1 is flagged as a pseudogene. The CDR3 extends over 15 amino acids.

The rearrangement uses TRBV28 and TRBJ1-5, with D hard to call. The ends were cut back, 6 bases at V and 6 bases at J, with 9 bases in the middle. The CDR3 is 12 residues long. Germline V CDR1 and CDR2: MDHEN, SYDVKM. CDR3 residues: CASSPPGQPQHF. CDR3 nucleotides: TGTGCCAGCAGCCCGCCGGGTCAGCCCCAGCATTTT.

The genes are TRBV29-1 and TRBJ1-3; D ambiguous. CDR1 and CDR2 from the germline V gene are SQVTM and ANQGSEA. CDR3 length: 15 residues. Trimming took off 1 base at V and 0 bases at J, with 10 bases between the two ends. Here the CDR3 DNA reads TGCAGCGTTGAAGGGGCTGGAAACTCTGGAAACACCATATATTTT. This codes for CSVEGAGNSGNTIYF.

The rearrangement uses TRBV6-5 and TRBJ1-2, with 8 bases that match TRBD1. Germline CDR1 reads MNHEY; CDR2 reads SVGAGI. The CDR3 consists of 13 residues. V lost 6 bases, J lost 6 bases, and 6 bases stayed unmatched. The CDR3: CASRLTGADGYTF. Written as DNA, the CDR3 is TGTGCCAGCAGGTTGACAGGGGCCGATGGCTACACCTTC.

This chain connects TRBV4-3 to TRBJ2-3, with a possible D match to TRBD2 (5 bases). The CDR3 contains 17 residues. V gave up 3 bases and J gave up 4 bases, with 20 bases separating them. Germline V gives CDR1 LGHNA, CDR2 YSLEER. The CDR3 protein is CASSHSPSREVADTQYF. The CDR3 DNA sequence: TGCGCCAGCAGCCATTCCCCTTCCCGGGAAGTGGCAGATACGCAGTATTTT.

V usage is TRBV29-1 and J usage is TRBJ2-7; TRBD2 matches at 8 bases. The germline V gene has CDR1 SQVTM and CDR2 ANQGSEA. CDR3 length: 12 amino acids. V was clipped by 5 bases and J by 0 bases; unmatched bases: 0. The CDR3 here is CSVLAGSYEQYF. The DNA of the CDR3 is TGCAGCGTTCTAGCGGGCTCCTACGAGCAGTACTTC.

The chain carries TRBV14 and TRBJ1-1, with D unclear. CDR1 and CDR2 (germline): SGHDN, FVKESK. CDR3 length: 13 amino acids. Trimming took off 3 bases at V and 1 base at J, with 6 bases between the two ends. CDR3 sequence reads: CASSQNQNTEAFF. The CDR3 DNA reads as TGTGCCAGCAGCCAGAACCAGAACACTGAAGCTTTCTTT.

This rearrangement joins TRBV18 to TRBJ2-1, with TRBD1 identical over 7 bases. J gave up 0 bases and V 3 bases, and 5 bases lay outside the gene matches. The V gene's germline CDR1 is KGHSH and CDR2 LQKENI. There are 16 residues in the CDR3. DNA for the CDR3: TGTGCCAGCTCACCGTACAGGGGTACCTCCTACAATGAGCAGTTCTTC. Translating gives CASSPYRGTSYNEQFF.

The rearrangement links TRBV5-4 to TRBJ2-4; tentative D call: TRBD2 (7 bases). Germline values: CDR1 SGHNT, CDR2 YYREEE (reference sequence). V lost 4 bases to trimming and J lost 0 bases, with 17 bases between them. This CDR3 is 17 amino acids long. The CDR3 bases are TGTGCCAGCAGCCCCGGCGGGGGCTTACTAGCCAAAAACATTCAGTACTTC. Translating it yields CASSPGGGLLAKNIQYF.

V and J are TRBV10-3 and TRBJ2-7, with 7 bases matching TRBD1. The CDR3 loop spans 14 amino acids. The V and J ends lost 4 bases and 4 bases, in that order; junction bases with no gene match: 7. Germline CDR1 ENHRY, CDR2 SYGVKD. This CDR3 reads CAISGSKQGYEQYF. The CDR3 bases are TGTGCCATCAGTGGGTCGAAACAGGGGTACGAGCAGTACTTC.

The rearrangement joins TRBV3-1 (or the pseudogene TRBV3-2) to TRBJ2-7; 7 bases line up with TRBD2. The V gene end was trimmed by 6 bases and the J gene end by 4 bases; junction bases not matched to a gene: 9. The CDR3 has 14 amino acids. Germline V gives CDR1 LGHDT, CDR2 YNNKEL (reference sequence). This CDR3 is CASRLRGGEYEQYF. The DNA for the CDR3 is TGTGCCAGCAGGTTGAGGGGAGGGGAATACGAGCAGTACTTC.

The rearrangement uses TRBV27 and TRBJ2-3; no firm D call. Germline V CDR1 and CDR2: MNHEY, SMNVEV (reference sequence). V lost 1 base and J lost 3, with 5 bases in between. This CDR3 is built from 13 residues. The CDR3 here is CASSLFGTDTQYF. Written as DNA, the CDR3 is TGTGCCAGCAGTTTATTCGGGACAGATACGCAGTATTTT.

This chain connects TRBV15 to TRBJ2-5; D is possibly TRBD1 or TRBD2 (5 bases each). This CDR3 has 13 residues. V dropped 3 bases and J dropped 5 bases, with 10 bases sitting between them. Per germline, CDR1 LNHNV and CDR2 YYDKDF (reference sequence). The chain's CDR3 is CATSSGAGETQYF. The CDR3 DNA follows: TGTGCCACCAGCAGCGGGGCAGGGGAGACCCAGTACTTC.

J is TRBJ2-7 and V is TRBV10-2, with D tentatively TRBD1 or TRBD2 (6 bases each). This CDR3 comprises 14 residues. V was pared by 2 bases and J by 2 bases, with 10 bases between. Per germline, CDR1 WSHSY and CDR2 SAAADI. The chain's CDR3 is CASSEGGRAYEQYF. CDR3 DNA sequence: TGCGCCAGCAGTGAGGGGGGGCGGGCCTACGAGCAGTACTTC.

This rearrangement joins TRBV28 to TRBJ1-1, with a weak D call TRBD1 (6 bases). Germline V gene sequence: CDR1 MDHEN, CDR2 SYDVKM. Trimming took off 6 bases at V and 2 bases at J, with 19 bases between the two ends. CDR3 length: 16 residues. The CDR3 spells CASSLNRDLPNTEAFF. CDR3 in DNA: TGTGCCAGCAGCCTAAACAGGGATCTCCCAAACACTGAAGCTTTCTTT.

V is TRBV24-1 and J is TRBJ1-1; no clear D gene. The CDR3 has 15 residues. The germline gives CDR1 KGHDR, CDR2 SFDVKD. V lost 9 bases and J lost 3, with 19 bases in between. The CDR3, as DNA: TGTGCCACCGAGAAGGGTGGTTCCGAGGACACTGAAGCTTTCTTT. Residues: CATEKGGSEDTEAFF.

Comments on this clone: Distinct nucleotide sequences in the sample also encode this CDR3. The CDR3 region has the DNA TGTGCCAGCAGCTTAGGCGGGACAGGGGGTACTGAAGCTTTCTTT. Protein sequence: CASSLGGTGGTEAFF. V is TRBV11-3 and J is TRBJ1-1; TRBD1 aligns across 11 bases. The CDR3 length is 15 residues. Germline CDR1 reads SGHNT; CDR2 reads YENEEA. Trimming cost V 1 base and J 5 bases; bases outside gene matches: 3.

The V gene is TRBV5-1, the J gene TRBJ2-5; D is ambiguous. CDR3 size: 14 residues. V lost 3 bases to trimming and J lost 4 bases, with 13 bases between them. Germline loops: CDR1 SGHRS, CDR2 YFSETQ. The CDR3 is CASSSPTFGETQYF. CDR3 nucleotides: TGCGCCAGCAGCTCACCAACGTTCGGAGAGACCCAGTACTTC.

The chain recombines TRBV13 with TRBJ2-7; 8 bases match TRBD1. Germline V gene lookup returns CDR1 PRHDT and CDR2 FYEKMQ (reference sequence). V was clipped by 2 bases and J by 5 bases; unmatched bases: 14. The CDR3 covers 17 residues. This CDR3 reads CASSLSVTGGTLNEQYF. CDR3 nucleotide sequence: TGTGCCAGCAGCTTAAGTGTAACAGGGGGGACCCTCAACGAGCAGTACTTC.

This chain links TRBV9 with TRBJ2-5; 8 bases fit TRBD1. V lost 0 bases to trimming and J lost 10 bases; unmatched junction nucleotides: 8. CDR1 and CDR2 from the germline V gene are SGDLS and YYNGEE. This CDR3 has 14 residues. CDR3 region: CASSVAGQAGGQYF. The CDR3 DNA sequence: TGTGCCAGCAGCGTAGCGGGACAGGCGGGTGGCCAGTACTTC.